A selection of T cell receptor beta chains follows, all from one sample in a study of shared clonotypes between healthy human individuals. Sequenced by immunoSEQ multiplex PCR; TCRdb stores in-frame clones only, minus some. Of around 320,000 clones listed, about nine tenths are singletons. Sequencing used memory CD8+ T cells sorted from blood. All receptors come from a young man in good health. CDR3s include the opening cysteine and the closing phenylalanine or tryptophan. The order of the fields is CDR3 DNA, CDR3 protein, clone size, J gene, CDR3 length, D gene, V gene. A D gene is named only where the DNA matches it firmly. Clone sizes are given selectively: once, few, many, or a class where the clone is expanded.

cdr3_nt: TGTGCCAGCAGTGGACAGGGGGTGTGGGATACGCAGTATTTT; cdr3_aa: CASSGQGVWDTQYF; clone_size: few; j_call: TRBJ2-3; cdr3_length: 14; d_call: TRBD1; v_call: TRBV2
cdr3_nt: TGCGCCAGCAGCTTGGAGAGCGGGGGGTTAGATACGCAGTATTTT; cdr3_aa: CASSLESGGLDTQYF; clone_size: .; j_call: TRBJ2-3; cdr3_length: 15; d_call: TRBD2; v_call: TRBV5-1
cdr3_nt: TGTGCCAGCAGCTTACTCTGGCTGGGGTATGGCTACACCTTC; cdr3_aa: CASSLLWLGYGYTF; clone_size: .; j_call: TRBJ1-2; cdr3_length: 14; d_call: .; v_call: TRBV7-2
cdr3_nt: TGCGCCAGCAGCCAAGGAGGGGACAGCTGTGAAGCTTTCTTT; cdr3_aa: CASSQGGDSCEAFF; clone_size: .; j_call: TRBJ1-1; cdr3_length: 14; d_call: TRBD1; v_call: TRBV4-1
cdr3_nt: TGCGCCAGCAGCTTGCGCGAACAACTAGCGGGAGTTTGGGAGACCCAGTACTTC; cdr3_aa: CASSLREQLAGVWETQYF; clone_size: .; j_call: TRBJ2-5; cdr3_length: 18; d_call: TRBD2; v_call: TRBV5-1
cdr3_nt: TGCAGTGCCAAATTCATAGATACGCAGTATTTT; cdr3_aa: CSAKFIDTQYF; clone_size: .; j_call: TRBJ2-3; cdr3_length: 11; d_call: .; v_call: TRBV20-1
cdr3_nt: TGTGCCAGCAGCGTAGGCGGAGCGGGAGGAGCCTACGAGCAGTACTTC; cdr3_aa: CASSVGGAGGAYEQYF; clone_size: .; j_call: TRBJ2-7; cdr3_length: 16; d_call: TRBD2; v_call: TRBV9
cdr3_nt: TGTGCCAGCAGTGAATTCAGGACGAGGGAGCAGTACTTC; cdr3_aa: CASSEFRTREQYF; clone_size: .; j_call: TRBJ2-7; cdr3_length: 13; d_call: .; v_call: TRBV6-1
cdr3_nt: TGCGCCAGCAGCCAAGTAGCAGGCGCTAACTATGGCTACACCTTC; cdr3_aa: CASSQVAGANYGYTF; clone_size: .; j_call: TRBJ1-2; cdr3_length: 15; d_call: .; v_call: TRBV4-3
cdr3_nt: TGTGCCAGCAGAGGTACAGGGGGCTCCTACGAGCAGTACTTC; cdr3_aa: CASRGTGGSYEQYF; clone_size: .; j_call: TRBJ2-7; cdr3_length: 14; d_call: TRBD1; v_call: TRBV5-6
cdr3_nt: TGCGCCAGCAGCCAAGGGCAGGAGGGCATCGACAATGAGCAGTTCTTC; cdr3_aa: CASSQGQEGIDNEQFF; clone_size: .; j_call: TRBJ2-1; cdr3_length: 16; d_call: .; v_call: TRBV4-1
cdr3_nt: TGTGCCAGTAGTATCTCAGGCTTATTAGAGACCCAGTACTTC; cdr3_aa: CASSISGLLETQYF; clone_size: .; j_call: TRBJ2-5; cdr3_length: 14; d_call: .; v_call: TRBV19
cdr3_nt: TGTGCTAGTGGGTCACAGGGGGCTCTTTGGGCAGATACGCAGTATTTT; cdr3_aa: CASGSQGALWADTQYF; clone_size: .; j_call: TRBJ2-3; cdr3_length: 16; d_call: TRBD1; v_call: TRBV12-5
cdr3_nt: TGTGCCAGCAGCGAAGGCCTACAGGGCACTAATGAAAAACTGTTTTTT; cdr3_aa: CASSEGLQGTNEKLFF; clone_size: .; j_call: TRBJ1-4; cdr3_length: 16; d_call: .; v_call: TRBV7-9
cdr3_nt: TGTGCCAGCAGTCCCGGGACTAGCGGGATGGAGGAGCAGTACTTC; cdr3_aa: CASSPGTSGMEEQYF; clone_size: .; j_call: TRBJ2-7; cdr3_length: 15; d_call: TRBD2; v_call: TRBV2
cdr3_nt: TGTGCCAGCAGCCCCAGGGTTGGGGAGGGCACAGATACGCAGTATTTT; cdr3_aa: CASSPRVGEGTDTQYF; clone_size: .; j_call: TRBJ2-3; cdr3_length: 16; d_call: .; v_call: TRBV7-9
cdr3_nt: TGCGCCAGCAGCCCAGAAGGGACAGGGGCTTCCTACGAGCAGTACTTC; cdr3_aa: CASSPEGTGASYEQYF; clone_size: .; j_call: TRBJ2-7; cdr3_length: 16; d_call: TRBD1; v_call: TRBV4-1
cdr3_nt: TGTGCCAGCAGCCAAGATCTTGGGACAACACAGGGGGCTTTCTTT; cdr3_aa: CASSQDLGTTQGAFF; clone_size: once; j_call: TRBJ1-1; cdr3_length: 15; d_call: TRBD1; v_call: TRBV14
cdr3_nt: TGTGCCAGCAGCTTGTACGGGGACGGTTCACCCCTCCACTTT; cdr3_aa: CASSLYGDGSPLHF; clone_size: .; j_call: TRBJ1-6; cdr3_length: 14; d_call: .; v_call: TRBV7-9
cdr3_nt: TGTGCCAGCAGACGGTCCTTGGAGCAGTACTTC; cdr3_aa: CASRRSLEQYF; clone_size: .; j_call: TRBJ2-7; cdr3_length: 11; d_call: .; v_call: TRBV2
cdr3_nt: TGTGCCAGCAGCGGGCCGGCCGGGACTAGGCTCTACGAGCAGTACTTC; cdr3_aa: CASSGPAGTRLYEQYF; clone_size: .; j_call: TRBJ2-7; cdr3_length: 16; d_call: TRBD2; v_call: TRBV5-6
cdr3_nt: TGTGCCAGCAGCTTAGGGACCATGAACACTGAAGCTTTCTTT; cdr3_aa: CASSLGTMNTEAFF; clone_size: .; j_call: TRBJ1-1; cdr3_length: 14; d_call: .; v_call: TRBV9
cdr3_nt: TGTGCCAGCTCACCGTGGGACACGACCTACGAGCAGTACTTC; cdr3_aa: CASSPWDTTYEQYF; clone_size: .; j_call: TRBJ2-7; cdr3_length: 14; d_call: .; v_call: TRBV18
cdr3_nt: TGTGCCTGGAAGTCTCCAGGGCCAACTAGGACCGGGGAGCTGTTTTTT; cdr3_aa: CAWKSPGPTRTGELFF; clone_size: once; j_call: TRBJ2-2; cdr3_length: 16; d_call: .; v_call: TRBV30
cdr3_nt: TGTGCCAGCAGCTTAGATGGAAAACAGGGGGGGATCTTGAACACTGAAGCTTTCTTT; cdr3_aa: CASSLDGKQGGILNTEAFF; clone_size: .; j_call: TRBJ1-1; cdr3_length: 19; d_call: TRBD1; v_call: TRBV7-6
cdr3_nt: TGCGCCAGCAGCCAAGATCCCAGCGGCCCCGAGGAGACCCAGTACTTC; cdr3_aa: CASSQDPSGPEETQYF; clone_size: .; j_call: TRBJ2-5; cdr3_length: 16; d_call: .; v_call: TRBV4-1
cdr3_nt: TGTGCCAGCAGTGAAAATCACTCCTACGAGCAGTACTTC; cdr3_aa: CASSENHSYEQYF; clone_size: .; j_call: TRBJ2-7; cdr3_length: 13; d_call: .; v_call: TRBV6-1
cdr3_nt: TGTGCCAGCTGGACGGCCGGTCTTCAAGAGACCCAGTACTTC; cdr3_aa: CASWTAGLQETQYF; clone_size: .; j_call: TRBJ2-5; cdr3_length: 14; d_call: .; v_call: TRBV6-5
cdr3_nt: TGTGCCAGCAGCTTTGACGTAGGGACTGAAGCTTTCTTT; cdr3_aa: CASSFDVGTEAFF; clone_size: .; j_call: TRBJ1-1; cdr3_length: 13; d_call: .; v_call: TRBV7-9
cdr3_nt: TGCGCCAGCAGTCCGGCGCGACAGCTCGCATACCCGAGAGAGCAGTACTTC; cdr3_aa: CASSPARQLAYPREQYF; clone_size: .; j_call: TRBJ2-7; cdr3_length: 17; d_call: .; v_call: TRBV4-3
cdr3_nt: TGTGCCAGTAGTATGGGGCCAGCTCGCTCCTACGAGCAGTACTTC; cdr3_aa: CASSMGPARSYEQYF; clone_size: .; j_call: TRBJ2-7; cdr3_length: 15; d_call: .; v_call: TRBV19
cdr3_nt: TGTGCCAGCAGCGTAGAATTTGGATTCCCCCCCGGGGAGCTGTTTTTT; cdr3_aa: CASSVEFGFPPGELFF; clone_size: .; j_call: TRBJ2-2; cdr3_length: 16; d_call: .; v_call: TRBV9
cdr3_nt: TGTGCCAGCAGCTTGGGATGGGCCTCTGGAAACACCATATATTTT; cdr3_aa: CASSLGWASGNTIYF; clone_size: .; j_call: TRBJ1-3; cdr3_length: 15; d_call: .; v_call: TRBV11-2
cdr3_nt: TGTGCCAGCAGCGTAGCTTTTGGTATCGGTGAGCAGTACTTC; cdr3_aa: CASSVAFGIGEQYF; clone_size: .; j_call: TRBJ2-7; cdr3_length: 14; d_call: .; v_call: TRBV9
cdr3_nt: TGTGCCAGCAGTGAAGATGGAAATGACAATTCACCCCTCCACTTT; cdr3_aa: CASSEDGNDNSPLHF; clone_size: .; j_call: TRBJ1-6; cdr3_length: 15; d_call: .; v_call: TRBV6-1
cdr3_nt: TGTGCCACCAGCAGCCCCCTTGGGACAGAAGAAGAGACCCAGTACTTC; cdr3_aa: CATSSPLGTEEETQYF; clone_size: .; j_call: TRBJ2-5; cdr3_length: 16; d_call: TRBD1; v_call: TRBV15
cdr3_nt: TGTGCCAGTAGTATAGGCCAGGGGTGGATGAACACTGAAGCTTTCTTT; cdr3_aa: CASSIGQGWMNTEAFF; clone_size: .; j_call: TRBJ1-1; cdr3_length: 16; d_call: .; v_call: TRBV19
cdr3_nt: TGTGCCAGCAGTTATCTCAACTCTGGCGAGCGGTACTTC; cdr3_aa: CASSYLNSGERYF; clone_size: .; j_call: TRBJ2-7; cdr3_length: 13; d_call: .; v_call: TRBV27
cdr3_nt: TGTGCCAGCAGTGGGACAGGGTTTACAGAAAAACTGTTTTTT; cdr3_aa: CASSGTGFTEKLFF; clone_size: once; j_call: TRBJ1-4; cdr3_length: 14; d_call: TRBD1; v_call: TRBV6-1
cdr3_nt: TGTGCCAGCAGCTTAGCCGGTCGGGGCACTGAAGCTTTCTTT; cdr3_aa: CASSLAGRGTEAFF; clone_size: .; j_call: TRBJ1-1; cdr3_length: 14; d_call: .; v_call: TRBV7-9
cdr3_nt: TGTGCCAGCTCACTCCCCGGATTGACCGGCTCTGAAGCTTTCTTT; cdr3_aa: CASSLPGLTGSEAFF; clone_size: .; j_call: TRBJ1-1; cdr3_length: 15; d_call: .; v_call: TRBV18
cdr3_nt: TGTGCCAGCAGTTTATCCCCGCCTCTCAGGGGTAACTATGGCTACACCTTC; cdr3_aa: CASSLSPPLRGNYGYTF; clone_size: .; j_call: TRBJ1-2; cdr3_length: 17; d_call: .; v_call: TRBV27
cdr3_nt: TGTGCCATCAGCGACAGGGACAGGTACGAGCAGTACTTC; cdr3_aa: CAISDRDRYEQYF; clone_size: once; j_call: TRBJ2-7; cdr3_length: 13; d_call: TRBD1; v_call: TRBV10-3
cdr3_nt: TGTGCCAGCAGTTTAACACAGTCAACTAACTATGGCTACACCTTC; cdr3_aa: CASSLTQSTNYGYTF; clone_size: once; j_call: TRBJ1-2; cdr3_length: 15; d_call: .; v_call: TRBV27
cdr3_nt: TGTGCCAGCAGTTACGGTTCGGGTTACACCTTC; cdr3_aa: CASSYGSGYTF; clone_size: .; j_call: TRBJ1-2; cdr3_length: 11; d_call: .; v_call: TRBV6-5
cdr3_nt: TGCAGCGTTGAAGATTGGGGGCGAATCTACTATGGCTACACCTTC; cdr3_aa: CSVEDWGRIYYGYTF; clone_size: once; j_call: TRBJ1-2; cdr3_length: 15; d_call: .; v_call: TRBV29-1
cdr3_nt: TGTGCCATCAGTGAGTCGACTCGAACGCGGGACCTTGAGCAGTTCTTC; cdr3_aa: CAISESTRTRDLEQFF; clone_size: .; j_call: TRBJ2-1; cdr3_length: 16; d_call: .; v_call: TRBV10-3
cdr3_nt: TGTGCCAGTAGTATTGCTGCGAACACTGAAGCTTTCTTT; cdr3_aa: CASSIAANTEAFF; clone_size: once; j_call: TRBJ1-1; cdr3_length: 13; d_call: .; v_call: TRBV19
cdr3_nt: TGTGCCAGTAGGATATATGAACTCGGCCAGCCCCAGCATTTT; cdr3_aa: CASRIYELGQPQHF; clone_size: .; j_call: TRBJ1-5; cdr3_length: 14; d_call: .; v_call: TRBV19
cdr3_nt: TGTGCCAGCAGCTTAACAGGGGATAATTCACCCCTCCACTTT; cdr3_aa: CASSLTGDNSPLHF; clone_size: .; j_call: TRBJ1-6; cdr3_length: 14; d_call: TRBD1; v_call: TRBV7-9
cdr3_nt: TGTGCCAGCAGCCTCGACAGGGTTGGGGCCAACGTCCTGACTTTC; cdr3_aa: CASSLDRVGANVLTF; clone_size: .; j_call: TRBJ2-6; cdr3_length: 15; d_call: TRBD1; v_call: TRBV7-3
cdr3_nt: TGTGCCACCAGCAGAGATAAGGGATCAAGTGGCTACACCTTC; cdr3_aa: CATSRDKGSSGYTF; clone_size: .; j_call: TRBJ1-2; cdr3_length: 14; d_call: .; v_call: TRBV15
cdr3_nt: TGTGCCAGCAGTCGGAGCTTGGGAGATACGCAGTATTTT; cdr3_aa: CASSRSLGDTQYF; clone_size: .; j_call: TRBJ2-3; cdr3_length: 13; d_call: .; v_call: TRBV2
cdr3_nt: TGTGCCAGCTGCGCAGGGACTGGAAACACCATATATTTT; cdr3_aa: CASCAGTGNTIYF; clone_size: .; j_call: TRBJ1-3; cdr3_length: 13; d_call: .; v_call: TRBV2